A selection of T cell receptor beta chains follows, all from one sample in a study of naive and memory T cell subsets. Each CDR3 protein is one row after TCRdb ran MiXCR on the UMI-ligation and nested PCR reads. The sample holds approximately 90,000 distinct CDR3 sequences, around 11% seen once. The sequenced sample was naive CD4+ T cells from blood. The receptors were sampled from a human donor in good health. Each CDR3 is given with its conserved first and last residue. The order of the fields is J gene, clone size, D gene, V gene, CDR3 DNA, CDR3 protein. A D gene is named only where the DNA matches it firmly. For some rows the clone size is stated as once, few or many, or as a class when expanded; others skip it.

TRBJ1-1 | . | . | TRBV28 | TGTGCCAGCAGTTTAGGTGTCACAGGCTTGAACACTGAAGCTTTCTTT | CASSLGVTGLNTEAFF
TRBJ2-1 | few | TRBD1 | TRBV12-3/TRBV12-4 | TGTGCCAGCAGTTTATTCGGGAGATACCGGGACAGGGAGAACAATGAGCAGTTCTTC | CASSLFGRYRDRENNEQFF
TRBJ2-7 | few | . | TRBV18 | TGTGCCAGCTCACCGGGGATCCCGAAGACCTACGAGCAGTACTTC | CASSPGIPKTYEQYF
TRBJ1-6 | . | . | TRBV18 | TGTGCCAGCTCACCAAAACAGGGCTCCTATAATTCACCCCTCCACTTT | CASSPKQGSYNSPLHF
TRBJ1-2 | few | . | TRBV20-1 | TGCAGTGCTGCCGGTGGGATTAACTATGGCTACACCTTC | CSAAGGINYGYTF
TRBJ2-1 | . | . | TRBV7-9 | TGTGCCAGCAGCTTAGATGCACAGGGCCGAGAGCAGTTCTTC | CASSLDAQGREQFF
TRBJ1-5 | . | TRBD1 | TRBV7-2 | TGTGCCAGCAGCTCGGGACAGGGCTTTTTGCGGAGCAATCAGCCCCAGCATTTT | CASSSGQGFLRSNQPQHF
TRBJ1-1 | . | . | TRBV7-9 | TGTGCCAGCAGCTTTTGGGTGACAGATTACACTGAAGCTTTCTTT | CASSFWVTDYTEAFF
TRBJ2-7 | . | . | TRBV7-9 | TGTGCCAGCAGCCTCGGGACTGTTGGAGCGATGGAGTACTTC | CASSLGTVGAMEYF
TRBJ2-7 | many | . | TRBV20-1 | TGCAGTGCTAGACAGGTATCTTCCTACGAGCAGTACTTC | CSARQVSSYEQYF
TRBJ2-5 | . | TRBD2 | TRBV6-6 | TGTGCCAGCAGTGACCCGGGACTAGCGGCACAAGAGACCCAGTACTTC | CASSDPGLAAQETQYF
TRBJ2-5 | many | . | TRBV2 | TGTGCCAGCTCTAGCGAGGAGACCCAGTACTTC | CASSSEETQYF
TRBJ2-1 | few | TRBD2 | TRBV29-1 | TGCAGCGTTGAGGGGACTAGCACTGAGCAGTTCTTC | CSVEGTSTEQFF
TRBJ2-7 | few | . | TRBV19 | TGTGCCAGTAGGGGGACGGAATACGAGCAGTACTTC | CASRGTEYEQYF
TRBJ1-5 | many | . | TRBV20-1 | TGCAGTGCTAGCGGAGGGGCTAGCAATCAGCCCCAGCATTTT | CSASGGASNQPQHF
TRBJ2-3 | . | TRBD2 | TRBV29-1 | TGCAGCGTTGGGGGGGGGGATGTTACGCAGTATTTT | CSVGGGDVTQYF
TRBJ2-6 | . | . | TRBV11-2 | TGTGCCAGCAGCCCCACGGCGGACTTCTCTGGGGCCAACGTCCTGACTTTC | CASSPTADFSGANVLTF
TRBJ2-1 | . | . | TRBV11-2 | TGTGCCAGCAGCCCACGCCAGAAACTAGAAATCTCCTACAATGAGCAGTTCTTC | CASSPRQKLEISYNEQFF
TRBJ2-1 | . | TRBD2 | TRBV7-9 | TGTGCCAGCAGCTTTCCCAGCGGGAGCAATGAGCAGTTCTTC | CASSFPSGSNEQFF
TRBJ2-1 | many | TRBD2 | TRBV12-3/TRBV12-4 | TGTGCCAGCAGTATGGGACTAGCGGTCAATGAGCAGTTCTTC | CASSMGLAVNEQFF
TRBJ2-5 | few | . | TRBV29-1 | TGCAGCGTTGGGGCCGGTAAAGAGACCCAGTACTTC | CSVGAGKETQYF
TRBJ1-1 | . | . | TRBV5-1 | TGCGCCAGCAGCCCGGATCGGGTAGGTTGGACTGAAGCTTTCTTT | CASSPDRVGWTEAFF
TRBJ2-7 | many | . | TRBV5-1 | TGCGCCAGCAGCTTGGATCGGGGGCCGACCTACGAGCAGTACTTC | CASSLDRGPTYEQYF
TRBJ1-5 | few | . | TRBV7-6 | TGTGCCAGCAGCCCGATGGAGGGAAGAAATCAGCCCCAGCATTTT | CASSPMEGRNQPQHF
TRBJ2-1 | many | . | TRBV18 | TGTGCCAGCTCGAGGGACATTGGGGGAACTCACAATGAGCAGTTCTTC | CASSRDIGGTHNEQFF
TRBJ2-5 | few | . | TRBV29-1 | TGCAGCGCCGCTAGGGTAGTCGGAGAGACCCAGTACTTC | CSAARVVGETQYF
TRBJ2-7 | few | . | TRBV6-6 | TGTGCCAGCAGTTTAGTCTTAGACGAGCAGTACTTC | CASSLVLDEQYF
TRBJ2-5 | many | . | TRBV6-5 | TGTGCCAGCAGTTATCGGATCAGGGCAGAGACCCAGTACTTC | CASSYRIRAETQYF
TRBJ2-3 | few | . | TRBV5-1 | TGCGCCAGCAGCTTGGAGCAGCATCGGGATACGCAGTATTTT | CASSLEQHRDTQYF
TRBJ1-1 | . | . | TRBV5-1 | TGCGCCAGCAGCTTACCGAACACTGAAGCTTTCTTT | CASSLPNTEAFF
TRBJ1-3 | . | . | TRBV14 | TGTGCCAGCAGCCAATGGGCATCTGGAAACACCATATATTTT | CASSQWASGNTIYF
TRBJ2-3 | few | . | TRBV6-5 | TGTGCCAGCAGCCCGTCCGGAGCCACAGATACGCAGTATTTT | CASSPSGATDTQYF
TRBJ2-5 | . | . | TRBV19 | TGTGCCAGTAGTATAGACGGGAGTCGTGAGACCCAGTACTTC | CASSIDGSRETQYF
TRBJ2-1 | . | TRBD2 | TRBV7-9 | TGTGCCAGCAGCCGAGATGACGGACTAGCACAAGATGAGCAGTTCTTC | CASSRDDGLAQDEQFF
TRBJ2-7 | many | . | TRBV28 | TGTGCCAGCAGTTTACGGGGGCCCACCTACGAGCAGTACTTC | CASSLRGPTYEQYF
TRBJ1-2 | few | . | TRBV20-1 | TGCAGTGCTAGAGACCCGGGACGCTACTATGGCTACACCTTC | CSARDPGRYYGYTF
TRBJ1-1 | few | TRBD1 | TRBV2 | TGTGCCAGCAGTGAATATGACCGGACAGGCACTGAAGCTTTCTTT | CASSEYDRTGTEAFF
TRBJ2-1 | . | . | TRBV15 | TGTGCCACCAGCTCACCGAATAGCGCTACACGGGATGAGCAGTTCTTC | CATSSPNSATRDEQFF
TRBJ2-1 | many | . | TRBV3-1 | TGTGCCAGCAGCTTGACGGACAAGAGCTCCTACAATGAGCAGTTCTTC | CASSLTDKSSYNEQFF
TRBJ2-3 | many | . | TRBV6-5 | TGTGCCAGCACAAGACGGAGACGAGAAACTAGCACAGATACGCAGTATTTT | CASTRRRRETSTDTQYF
TRBJ2-2 | . | TRBD1 | TRBV29-1 | TGCAGCGTTGAGAGGACAGGGGGCATCACCGGGGAGCTGTTTTTT | CSVERTGGITGELFF
TRBJ1-5 | . | TRBD1 | TRBV28 | TGTGCCAGCAGTTTACCGGGACAGGGCAATCAGCCCCAGCATTTT | CASSLPGQGNQPQHF
TRBJ1-1 | few | TRBD1 | TRBV10-3 | TGTGCCATCAGGGGGACAGTGAACACTGAAGCTTTCTTT | CAIRGTVNTEAFF
TRBJ2-7 | . | TRBD2 | TRBV12-3/TRBV12-4 | TGTGCCAGCCTTTCTAGCGGGAGGGGGCAACGGTCCTACGAGCAGTACTTC | CASLSSGRGQRSYEQYF
TRBJ2-1 | . | TRBD1 | TRBV7-2 | TGTGCCAGCAGCCAGGCCGGGACAGGGTCTGGCAATGAGCAGTTCTTC | CASSQAGTGSGNEQFF
TRBJ2-3 | . | TRBD2 | TRBV18 | TGTGCCAGCTCACCAACTAGCGGGGACACAGATACGCAGTATTTT | CASSPTSGDTDTQYF
TRBJ2-1 | . | . | TRBV5-1 | TGCGCCAGCAGCTTGCCCCTCTTCCCCTTCCAGGTTAATGAGCAGTTCTTC | CASSLPLFPFQVNEQFF
TRBJ2-1 | many | . | TRBV11-2 | TGTGCCAGCAGCTTAACCAACCTTGAGCAGTTCTTC | CASSLTNLEQFF
TRBJ2-1 | few | . | TRBV21-1 | TGTGCCAGCAGCAAAGGGGGACAGGGTCTAAAAAATGAGCAGTTCTTC | CASSKGGQGLKNEQFF
TRBJ2-5 | . | TRBD1 | TRBV29-1 | TGCAGCGTTGAGAAGACAGGGGACGGGACCCAGTACTTC | CSVEKTGDGTQYF
TRBJ2-5 | once | . | TRBV18 | TGTGCCAGCTCATCAAACCGGCAGCAAGAGACCCAGTACTTC | CASSSNRQQETQYF
TRBJ2-1 | many | . | TRBV10-3 | TGTGCCATCAGTGGAACCGGGACGCACAATGAGCAGTTCTTC | CAISGTGTHNEQFF
TRBJ2-3 | many | . | TRBV7-2 | TGTGCCAGCAGCTCCCGAACGCTCGCTACGCAGTATTTT | CASSSRTLATQYF
TRBJ1-1 | many | TRBD1 | TRBV20-1 | TGCAGTGCCCCGGGACAGCTGAACACTGAAGCTTTCTTT | CSAPGQLNTEAFF
TRBJ2-7 | . | . | TRBV18 | TGTGCCAGCTCACCGAGCTCCTACGAGCAGTACTTC | CASSPSSYEQYF
TRBJ2-3 | many | . | TRBV28 | TGTGCCAGCAGTAAAGCAGATACGCAGTATTTT | CASSKADTQYF